These 28 T cell receptor beta chains came from one sample sequenced in a study of early T cells in non-severe SARS-CoV-2 infection. TCRdb re-called the 5' RACE reads through MiXCR, storing one row per CDR3 protein. The sample lists around 62,000 distinct CDR3 sequences, around 12% occurring once. Sequencing input: whole blood. The source is an adult who was a healthcare worker with PCR-confirmed SARS-CoV-2 infection or an uninfected control (not recorded which).

DNA of the CDR3: TGCAGTGCTAGAGGACAGGGGGCTGGATGGCCAGATACGCAGTATTTT. Protein: CSARGQGAGWPDTQYF. The rearrangement uses TRBV20-1 and TRBJ2-3; 10 nucleotides align to TRBD1. This CDR3 contains 16 residues. Germline CDR1 and CDR2: DFQATT and SNEGSKA (reference sequence). V dropped 1 base and J dropped 4; count of bases not matched to a gene: 8.

This clonotype was seen ten or more times. The V gene is TRBV28, the J gene TRBJ2-7; TRBD2 matches at 7 bases. V lost 7 bases and J lost 2; bases outside the gene matches: 11. CDR1 and CDR2 from the germline V gene are MDHEN and SYDVKM. This CDR3 is 15 amino acids long. The CDR3: CASTLAVGLAYEQYF. Written as DNA, the CDR3 is TGTGCCAGCACCCTCGCCGTCGGACTAGCCTACGAGCAGTACTTC. The full variable domain, its missing parts supplied by reference TRBV28 and TRBJ2-7, is DVKVTQSSRYLVKRTGEKVFLECVQDMDHENMFWYRQDPGLGLRLIYFSYDVKMKEKGDIPEGYSVSREKKERFSLILESASTNQTSMYLCASTLAVGLAYEQYFGPGTRLTVT.

V and J are TRBV20-1 and TRBJ2-3; D is unresolved. V was shortened by 0 bases and J by 4 bases, with 14 bases between the two germline ends. The CDR3 length is 15 residues. In germline, CDR1 is DFQATT, CDR2 SNEGSKA (reference sequence). CDR3 sequence (DNA): TGCAGTGCTAGAGATCAGAGGAGATCCCCAGATACGCAGTATTTT. It specifies CSARDQRRSPDTQYF.

This clonotype has more than one count but fewer than ten. The V gene is TRBV7-8, the J gene TRBJ2-2; D remains ambiguous. V was clipped by 4 bases and J by 3 bases, with 3 bases between them. Looked up from germline, CDR1 is SGHVS and CDR2 is FQNEAQ. The CDR3 has 12 amino acids. Here the CDR3 reads CASSYDTGELFF. The CDR3 DNA reads TGTGCCAGCAGCTACGACACCGGGGAGCTGTTTTTT.

Ten or more counts support this clonotype. The V call is TRBV9, the J call TRBJ2-1; unclear D gene. This CDR3 has 15 amino acids. CDR1 and CDR2 (germline): SGDLS, YYNGEE. Trimming left V 0 bases short and J 4 bases short, with 11 bases between. As DNA, the CDR3 is TGTGCCAGCAGCGTAGGGTCGGTCCCTTACAATGAGCAGTTCTTC. The encoded protein is CASSVGSVPYNEQFF. The complete variable domain, with remaining parts taken from reference TRBV9 and TRBJ2-1, reads DSGVTQTPKHLITATGQRVTLRCSPRSGDLSVYWYQQSLDQGLQFLIQYYNGEERAKGNILERFSAQQFPDLHSELNLSSLELGDSALYFCASSVGSVPYNEQFFGPGTRLTVL.

The table lists this clonotype with many counts. The genes are TRBV7-2 and TRBJ2-5; 7 positions agree with TRBD1. The V gene end was trimmed by 4 bases and the J gene end by 3 bases; junction bases not matched to a gene: 5. Germline-derived CDR1 and CDR2 are SGHTA and FQGNSA. The CDR3 sequence is 14 residues long. CDR3 sequence reads: CASSSNRGKETQYF. CDR3 in DNA: TGTGCCAGCAGCTCTAACAGGGGAAAAGAGACCCAGTACTTC.

As DNA, the CDR3 is TGTGCCAGTAGTCGGTGGAATGAGCAGTTCTTC. Encoded protein: CASSRWNEQFF. V is TRBV19 and J is TRBJ2-1; D uncertain. The ends were cut back, 5 bases at V and 7 bases at J, with 6 bases in the middle. The CDR3 runs to 11 residues. Germline CDR1 reads LNHDA; CDR2 reads SQIVND (reference sequence).

This clonotype has a count of ten or more. This chain connects TRBV30 to TRBJ2-1; 7 positions match TRBD1. Germline CDR1 reads GTSNPN; CDR2 reads SVGIG (reference sequence). Trimming cost V 7 bases and J 3 bases; bases outside gene matches: 15. This CDR3 region has 16 residues. For the CDR3, the DNA is TGTGCCTACCGGGACAGCAACCTCGACTTCTACAATGAGCAGTTCTTC. Amino acids: CAYRDSNLDFYNEQFF.

The chain couples TRBV2 to TRBJ2-1; 7 bases map to TRBD2. The CDR3 runs to 14 residues. From germline, CDR1 is SNHLY and CDR2 FYNNEI. V lost 4 bases to trimming and J lost 9 bases; unmatched junction nucleotides: 9. The DNA for the CDR3 is TGTGCCAGCAGTGTAACGGGGCGGGAGACTGAGCAGTTCTTC. Amino acid sequence: CASSVTGRETEQFF.

The chain carries TRBV27 and TRBJ2-7; maybe TRBD1 (6 bases). Germline V lookup: CDR1 MNHEY, CDR2 SMNVEV (reference sequence). The CDR3 length is 12 residues. Trimming left V 6 bases short and J 5 bases short, with 11 bases between. CDR3 protein: CASSTGYHEQYF. The CDR3 DNA is TGTGCCAGCAGCACAGGGTACCACGAGCAGTACTTC.

This clonotype was counted at least ten times. The CDR3 nucleotides read TGTGCCAGCAGCGGGGACGCCAGCTCTGGGGCCAACGTCCTGACTTTC. Protein sequence: CASSGDASSGANVLTF. The chain is built from TRBV13 and TRBJ2-6, with D perhaps TRBD1 or TRBD2 (5 bases each). The CDR3 runs to 16 residues. CDR1 is PRHDT and CDR2 is FYEKMQ in the germline V gene (reference sequence). V gave up 5 bases and J gave up 0 bases, with 11 bases separating them.

This clonotype has more than one count but fewer than ten. The chain employs TRBV6-5 and TRBJ2-3; D may be TRBD1 or TRBD2 (6 bases each). CDR1 and CDR2 (germline): MNHEY, SVGAGI. Trimming cost V 5 bases and J 2 bases, with 11 bases left between them. CDR3 size: 14 residues. The CDR3 DNA follows: TGTGCCAGCAGTCTAGGGGGGTTCACAGATACGCAGTATTTT. The encoded protein is CASSLGGFTDTQYF.

This clonotype occurred a few times. The gene calls are TRBV27 and TRBJ2-3; perhaps TRBD2 as D (6 bases). With 3 bases removed from V and 0 bases from J, the gap between germline ends came to 10 bases. In germline, CDR1 is MNHEY, CDR2 SMNVEV (reference sequence). There are 15 residues in the CDR3. The CDR3 DNA follows: TGTGCCAGCAGTTTTACCGGGACTAGCACAGATACGCAGTATTTT. This codes for CASSFTGTSTDTQYF.

This clonotype was seen at least ten times. V usage is TRBV20-1 and J usage is TRBJ1-5, with D uncertain. Trimming shortened V by 5 bases and J by 0 bases, and 11 bases separated the two germline ends. The germline V gene has CDR1 DFQATT and CDR2 SNEGSKA (reference sequence). The CDR3 totals 14 residues. DNA for the CDR3: TGCAGTGCTCGATTCGACACTAGCAATCAGCCCCAGCATTTT. Translating gives CSARFDTSNQPQHF.

This clonotype was seen only a few times. The gene calls are TRBV27 and TRBJ2-3; 7 positions match TRBD1. The CDR3 extends over 15 amino acids. V shed 6 bases, J shed 7 bases, and the junction held 13 bases outside the gene matches. CDR1 is MNHEY and CDR2 is SMNVEV in the germline V gene (reference sequence). CDR3 loop: CASSLKGTAAYTQYF. The CDR3 DNA is TGTGCCAGCAGCTTAAAAGGGACAGCAGCGTATACGCAGTATTTT.

The chain uses TRBV10-3 and TRBJ2-2; D may be TRBD1 (6 bases). The ends were cut back, 10 bases at V and 1 base at J, with 7 bases in the middle. CDR1 ENHRY and CDR2 SYGVKD come from the germline V gene. This CDR3 is built from 12 residues. Written as DNA, the CDR3 is TGTGCCACGACAGGGAACACCGGGGAGCTGTTTTTT. It translates to CATTGNTGELFF.

This clonotype came up a few times. The chain carries TRBV2 and TRBJ2-7, with 8 positions matching TRBD1. The ends lost 6 bases at V and 2 bases at J; junction bases unmatched: 0. CDR3 length: 12 amino acids. The germline V gene has CDR1 SNHLY and CDR2 FYNNEI. The DNA of the CDR3 is TGTGCCAGCAGGGGACAGGCCTACGAGCAGTACTTC. It specifies CASRGQAYEQYF. Variable domain in full (rest from reference TRBV2 and TRBJ2-7): EPEVTQTPSHQVTQMGQEVILRCVPISNHLYFYWYRQILGQKVEFLVSFYNNEISEKSEIFDDQFSVERPDGSNFTLKIRSTKLEDSAMYFCASRGQAYEQYFGPGTRLTVT.

The rearrangement joins TRBV7-3 to TRBJ2-7; D uncertain. The CDR3 sequence is 15 residues long. Germline V lookup: CDR1 SGHTA, CDR2 FQGTGA. Trimming stripped 3 bases from V and 2 bases from J, with 14 bases between. The CDR3 sequence is CASSFITEPTYEQYF. CDR3 coding DNA: TGTGCCAGCAGCTTTATCACGGAACCCACCTACGAGCAGTACTTC.

V usage is TRBV7-2 and J usage is TRBJ2-2, with 8 bases lining up with TRBD2. V shed 3 bases, J shed 7 bases, and the junction held 7 bases outside the gene matches. Germline V lookup: CDR1 SGHTA, CDR2 FQGNSA. The CDR3 has 15 residues. The CDR3 region is CASSFPGLGVGELFF. CDR3 coding DNA: TGTGCCAGCAGCTTCCCGGGACTAGGGGTCGGGGAGCTGTTTTTT.

This sequence joins TRBV7-9 and TRBJ2-2; 10 positions agree with TRBD2. This CDR3 is 14 amino acids long. Germline-derived CDR1 and CDR2 are SEHNR and FQNEAQ (reference sequence). CDR3 sequence reads: CAGETSGYTGELFF. The CDR3 nucleotides are TGTGCGGGAGAGACTAGCGGGTACACCGGGGAGCTGTTTTTT.

This clonotype was detected only a few times. The rearrangement uses TRBV24-1 and TRBJ1-5; D gene ambiguous. Per the germline V gene, CDR1 is KGHDR and CDR2 is SFDVKD. Deletions cut 0 bases from V and 6 bases from J, with 2 bases between. CDR3 length: 12 amino acids. In nucleotides, the CDR3 is TGTGCCACCAGTGATTTGTCTCAGCCCCAGCATTTT. Amino acids: CATSDLSQPQHF.

The genes are TRBV30 and TRBJ2-1, with D unclear. This CDR3 is 14 amino acids long. Germline V gene sequence: CDR1 GTSNPN, CDR2 SVGIG (reference sequence). The germline V and J ends were trimmed by 3 bases and 3 bases, with 12 bases remaining between them. The CDR3 region is CAWSARLIYNEQFF. The CDR3 coding sequence is TGTGCCTGGAGCGCCAGGCTGATCTACAATGAGCAGTTCTTC.

This chain links TRBV28 with TRBJ2-7; tentative D call: TRBD1 (5 bases). The CDR3 totals 15 residues. The V end was cut by 2 bases, the J end by 4 bases, with 15 bases between. Germline V gene lookup returns CDR1 MDHEN and CDR2 SYDVKM. The chain's CDR3 is CASSLQGSVLYEQYF. The CDR3 DNA is TGTGCCAGCAGTTTACAGGGTTCGGTCCTTTACGAGCAGTACTTC.

This clonotype was seen a handful of times. The V gene is TRBV15, the J gene TRBJ2-1, with TRBD1 matching over 10 bases. Germline trimming cut 1 base from V and 5 bases from J; bases unmatched to any gene: 5. Germline CDR1 LNHNV, CDR2 YYDKDF (reference sequence). The CDR3 totals 16 residues. In DNA form, the CDR3 reads TGTGCCACCAGCAGAGTAGGGACAGGGGCACACAATGAGCAGTTCTTC. This gives the protein CATSRVGTGAHNEQFF.

The sample holds a few counts of this clonotype. V usage is TRBV5-6 and J usage is TRBJ2-1; TRBD2 might be the D (5 bases). The CDR3 totals 16 residues. Trimming removed 5 bases at V and 0 bases at J, with 15 bases between. Germline CDR1 is SGHDT and CDR2 is YYEEEE. Written as DNA, the CDR3 is TGTGCCAGCAGATTTGATGGACTGAGCTCCTACAATGAGCAGTTCTTC. Amino acid sequence: CASRFDGLSSYNEQFF. Supplemented by reference TRBV5-6 and TRBJ2-1, the full variable domain reads DAGVTQSPTHLIKTRGQQVTLRCSPKSGHDTVSWYQQALGQGPQFIFQYYEEEERQRGNFPDRFSGHQFPNYSSELNVNALLLGDSALYLCASRFDGLSSYNEQFFGPGTRLTVL.

This clonotype has only a few counts. The chain joins TRBV27 to TRBJ2-1; 11 bases line up with TRBD2. V shed 0 bases, J shed 3 bases, and the junction held 1 base outside the gene matches. The CDR3 sequence is 16 residues long. Germline V gene lookup returns CDR1 MNHEY and CDR2 SMNVEV (reference sequence). CDR3 bases: TGTGCCAGCAGTTTATCGGGACTAGCGGACTACAATGAGCAGTTCTTC. Translated, it gives CASSLSGLADYNEQFF.

In this sample, this clonotype turned up many times. V is TRBV11-1 and J is TRBJ2-5; a weak D match, TRBD2 (6 bases). The V gene's germline CDR1 is SGHAT and CDR2 FQDESV (reference sequence). V was clipped by 5 bases and J by 3 bases, with 10 bases between them. CDR3 size: 13 residues. CDR3 DNA: TGTGCCAGCAGCCCTCCGGGAGAAGAGACCCAGTACTTC. Its translation: CASSPPGEETQYF. The full variable domain, with the rest looked up from reference TRBV11-1 and TRBJ2-5, is EAEVAQSPRYKITEKSQAVAFWCDPISGHATLYWYRQILGQGPELLVQFQDESVVDDSQLPKDRFSAERLKGVDSTLKIQPAELGDSAMYLCASSPPGEETQYFGPGTRLLVL.

This clonotype was detected many times. J is TRBJ2-7 and V is TRBV3-1; D not resolved. This CDR3 region has 11 residues. The germline gives CDR1 LGHDT, CDR2 YNNKEL (reference sequence). V lost 1 base to trimming and J lost 9 bases, with 7 bases between them. CDR3 bases: TGTGCCAGCAGCCAAGGATGGGGGCAGTACTTC. The encoded protein is CASSQGWGQYF.